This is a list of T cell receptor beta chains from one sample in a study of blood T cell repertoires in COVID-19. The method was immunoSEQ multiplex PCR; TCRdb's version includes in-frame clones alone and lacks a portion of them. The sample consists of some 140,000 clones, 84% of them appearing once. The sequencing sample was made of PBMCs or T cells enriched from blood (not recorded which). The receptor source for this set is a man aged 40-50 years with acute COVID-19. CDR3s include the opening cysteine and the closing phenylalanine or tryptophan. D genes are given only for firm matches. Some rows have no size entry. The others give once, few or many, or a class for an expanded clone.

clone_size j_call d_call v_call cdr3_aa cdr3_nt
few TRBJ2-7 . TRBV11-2 CASSFGAAGYEQYF TGTGCCAGCAGCTTTGGGGCGGCGGGGTACGAGCAGTACTTC
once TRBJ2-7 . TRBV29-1 CSVAFPSGYEQYF TGCAGCGTTGCGTTTCCCTCAGGGTACGAGCAGTACTTC
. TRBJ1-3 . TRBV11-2 CASSLTAGPGNTIYF TGTGCCAGCAGCTTAACGGCAGGGCCTGGAAACACCATATATTTT
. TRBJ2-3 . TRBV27 CASSLYMGDTQYF TGTGCCAGCAGTTTATATATGGGCGATACGCAGTATTTT
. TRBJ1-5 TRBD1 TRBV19 CASSLDRARYQPQHF TGTGCCAGTAGCCTGGACAGGGCCCGTTATCAGCCCCAGCATTTT
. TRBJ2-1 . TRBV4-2 CASSPGGLAEQFF TGTGCCAGCAGCCCAGGGGGGCTAGCTGAGCAGTTCTTC
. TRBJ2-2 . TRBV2 CASRLTGELFF TGTGCCAGCAGGTTAACCGGGGAGCTGTTTTTT
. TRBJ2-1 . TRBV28 CASSLYPSAAGHNEQFF TGTGCCAGCAGTTTATATCCTAGCGCCGCGGGCCACAATGAGCAGTTCTTC
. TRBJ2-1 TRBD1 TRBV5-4 CASSLAPGTGVGEQFF TGTGCCAGCAGCTTGGCTCCCGGGACAGGGGTTGGTGAGCAGTTCTTC
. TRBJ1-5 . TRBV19 CASSTNRNSNQPQHF TGTGCCAGTAGTACAAACAGGAATAGCAATCAGCCCCAGCATTTT
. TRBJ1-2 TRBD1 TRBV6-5 CASNKGAVFLDGYTF TGTGCCAGCAATAAGGGGGCAGTTTTTTTGGATGGCTACACCTTC
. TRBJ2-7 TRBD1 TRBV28 CASSFSGTGIEQYF TGTGCCAGCAGTTTTTCTGGGACAGGGATCGAGCAGTACTTC
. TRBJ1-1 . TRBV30 CAWSAQGRNTEAFF TGTGCCTGGAGTGCACAGGGAAGGAACACTGAAGCTTTCTTT
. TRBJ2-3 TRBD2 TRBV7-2 CASSLVATSGGGTDTQYF TGTGCCAGCAGCTTAGTGGCGACTAGCGGGGGGGGGACAGATACGCAGTATTTT
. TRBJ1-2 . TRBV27 CASSASDRSYGYTF TGTGCCAGCAGTGCCTCCGACAGGTCCTATGGCTACACCTTC
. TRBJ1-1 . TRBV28 CASSYPFLNTEAFF TGTGCCAGCAGCTACCCTTTCCTGAACACTGAAGCTTTCTTT
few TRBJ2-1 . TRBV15 CATSRDYLTSRSSEQFF TGTGCCACCAGCAGAGATTATCTAACTAGCCGTTCAAGTGAGCAGTTCTTC